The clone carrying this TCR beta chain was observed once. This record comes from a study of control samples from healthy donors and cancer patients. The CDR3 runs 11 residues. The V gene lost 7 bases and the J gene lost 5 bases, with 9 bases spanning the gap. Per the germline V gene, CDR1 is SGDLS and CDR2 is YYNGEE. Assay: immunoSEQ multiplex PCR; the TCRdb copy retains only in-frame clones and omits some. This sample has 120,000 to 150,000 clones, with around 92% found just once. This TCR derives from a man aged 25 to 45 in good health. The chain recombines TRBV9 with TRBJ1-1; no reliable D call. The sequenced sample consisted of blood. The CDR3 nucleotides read TGTGCCAGCGGTGGGATTACTGAAGCTTTCTTT. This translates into CASGGITEAFF.